Each of the 29 T cell receptor beta chains below was sequenced from the same sample in a study of cytomegalovirus exposure and HLA in healthy donors. A multiplex PCR was run with 60 Vbeta primers and 13 Jbeta primers. Method: immunoSEQ multiplex PCR; TCRdb's copy keeps in-frame clones and lacks some. Found here are about 150,000 clones, 85% of them singletons; the top ten hold less than 2.5%. Sequencing was done on a sample of PBMCs. Receptors originate from a woman aged 18-29 years in good health and CMV-seronegative.

The V call is TRBV6-4, the J call TRBJ2-1; weak D call: TRBD1 (5 bases). Germline V CDR1 and CDR2: MRHNA, SNTAGT. CDR3 length: 13 residues. The V end was cut by 5 bases, the J end by 8 bases, with 13 bases between. The CDR3 sequence: CASSNRQNHEQFF. The CDR3 DNA reads TGTGCCAGCAGTAATCGACAGAACCATGAGCAGTTCTTC.

The chain couples TRBV7-9 to TRBJ1-2; a weak D match, TRBD1 (6 bases). Germline-derived CDR1 and CDR2 are SEHNR and FQNEAQ (reference sequence). The CDR3 has 16 residues. Deletions cut 5 bases from V and 4 bases from J, with 20 bases between. CDR3 DNA: TGTGCCAGCAGCCCATTAGCAGGGGATAATATCTATGGCTACACCTTC. As protein: CASSPLAGDNIYGYTF.

This sequence joins TRBV5-5 and TRBJ2-7, with 10 bases lining up with TRBD1. CDR1 is SGHKS and CDR2 is YYEKEE in the germline V gene (reference sequence). Trimming cost V 5 bases and J 2 bases; bases outside gene matches: 13. The CDR3 has 17 residues. The CDR3 region has the DNA TGTGCCAGCAGGATACGAACCCCGGGACAGGGGACCTACGAGCAGTACTTC. Translating it yields CASRIRTPGQGTYEQYF. Complete variable domain (other parts from reference TRBV5-5 and TRBJ2-7): DAGVTQSPTHLIKTRGQQVTLRCSPISGHKSVSWYQQVLGQGPQFIFQYYEKEERGRGNFPDRFSARQFPNYSSELNVNALLLGDSALYLCASRIRTPGQGTYEQYFGPGTRLTVT.

V is TRBV4-2 and J is TRBJ1-2; D ambiguous. This CDR3 spans 12 amino acids. Trimming took 3 bases from V and 8 from J, leaving 10 bases between them. Germline values: CDR1 LGHNA, CDR2 YNFKEQ. The CDR3 DNA sequence: TGTGCCAGCAGCCATCAAACGGGGGGCTACACCTTC. As protein: CASSHQTGGYTF.

V is TRBV9 and J is TRBJ2-7; 10 nucleotides align to TRBD1. J gave up 7 bases and V 5 bases, and 6 bases lay outside the gene matches. The CDR3 has 13 residues. Germline values: CDR1 SGDLS, CDR2 YYNGEE. Here the CDR3 DNA reads TGTGCCAGCAGTCGACAGGGGGCTCGGGAGCAGTACTTC. This translates into CASSRQGAREQYF.

The V call is TRBV4-2, the J call TRBJ2-5; 11 bases map to TRBD1. This CDR3 has 20 amino acids. J lost 5 bases, V lost 3 bases, and 20 bases had no gene match. Germline CDR1 reads LGHNA; CDR2 reads YNFKEQ. CDR3 sequence (DNA): TGTGCCAGCAGCCAGTCCAGGACAGGGGGCTTCAAGCCAGGCGGGGAGACCCAGTACTTC. Residues: CASSQSRTGGFKPGGETQYF.

This clone was recorded a few times. The same CDR3 is also encoded by other DNA sequences in this sample. The chain has TRBV28 and TRBJ1-2, with a weak D call TRBD1 (6 bases). CDR3 size: 13 residues. V was clipped by 5 bases and J by 1 base, with 8 bases between them. The germline V gene encodes CDR1 MDHEN and CDR2 SYDVKM. The CDR3: CASSLQGNYGYTF. The CDR3 DNA is TGTGCCAGCAGTCTACAGGGTAACTATGGCTACACCTTC.

This clone was seen just once. The V gene is TRBV19, the J gene TRBJ2-5, with 11 bases aligning to TRBD1. Germline V gene lookup returns CDR1 LNHDA and CDR2 SQIVND (reference sequence). This CDR3 is built from 15 residues. V lost 6 bases and J lost 5; bases outside the gene matches: 8. Written as DNA, the CDR3 is TGTGCCAGTAGCCTGAGGACAGGGGGCGAGGAGACCCAGTACTTC. This encodes CASSLRTGGEETQYF.

V is TRBV5-1 and J is TRBJ2-1, with TRBD2 matching over 7 bases. This CDR3 comprises 14 residues. CDR1 is SGHRS, CDR2 YFSETQ, per germline. V dropped 4 bases and J dropped 3; count of bases not matched to a gene: 4. The CDR3 loop reads CASSLRTSYNEQFF. The CDR3 nucleotides read TGCGCCAGCAGCCTTCGGACTAGCTACAATGAGCAGTTCTTC.

The genes are TRBV11-2 and TRBJ1-4; D gene unclear. The V end was cut by 4 bases, the J end by 8 bases, with 14 bases between. This CDR3 is 14 amino acids long. The germline V gene encodes CDR1 SGHAT and CDR2 FQNNGV. The CDR3: CASSSGQWREKLFF. For the CDR3, the DNA is TGTGCCAGCAGCTCGGGTCAGTGGCGAGAAAAACTGTTTTTT.

The J gene is TRBJ1-1, the V gene TRBV10-3; no clear D gene. Trimming shortened V by 0 bases and J by 5 bases, and 16 bases separated the two germline ends. Germline lookup yields CDR1 ENHRY and CDR2 SYGVKD. The CDR3 is 16 amino acids. The DNA of the CDR3 is TGTGCCATCAGTGAGTCGACTGGGATAGCGTGGACTGAAGCTTTCTTT. It is translated as CAISESTGIAWTEAFF.

The chain carries TRBV5-1 and TRBJ2-3; perhaps TRBD2 as D (5 bases). The CDR3 contains 15 residues. From germline, CDR1 is SGHRS and CDR2 YFSETQ. Trimming removed 1 base at V and 6 bases at J, with 15 bases between. This chain's CDR3 is CASSLQWALADTQYF. CDR3 in DNA: TGCGCCAGCAGCTTGCAATGGGCCCTAGCTGATACGCAGTATTTT.

This sequence joins TRBV28 and TRBJ1-2; a possible D gene is TRBD1 (6 bases). V dropped 6 bases and J dropped 2 bases, with 10 bases sitting between them. In germline, CDR1 is MDHEN, CDR2 SYDVKM. This CDR3 has 13 amino acids. The CDR3 sequence is CASRLDSNYGYTF. The CDR3 DNA follows: TGTGCCAGCAGGTTGGACAGCAACTATGGCTACACCTTC.

The J gene is TRBJ2-5, the V gene TRBV2, with D tentatively TRBD2 (5 bases). TRBJ2-7 explains the end of the DNA better; the J call may be wrong. Germline lookup yields CDR1 SNHLY and CDR2 FYNNEI. This CDR3 comprises 14 residues. CDR3 sequence (DNA): TGTGCCAGCAGAGCCGGCCGGGACTCCTACGAGCAGTACTTC. This gives the protein CASRAGRDSYEQYF.

CDR3 region: CASSRTSGKGDEQYF. In DNA, the CDR3 is TGTGCCAGCAGCAGGACTAGCGGTAAAGGGGACGAGCAGTACTTC. The rearrangement joins TRBV7-2 to TRBJ2-7, with 10 nucleotides matching TRBD2. J gave up 5 bases and V 5 bases, and 9 bases lay outside the gene matches. The CDR3 length is 15 residues. Germline lookup yields CDR1 SGHTA and CDR2 FQGNSA. Variable domain in full (rest from reference TRBV7-2 and TRBJ2-7): GAGVSQSPSNKVTEKGKDVELRCDPISGHTALYWYRQSLGQGLEFLIYFQGNSAPDKSGLPSDRFSAERTGGSVSTLTIQRTQQEDSAVYLCASSRTSGKGDEQYFGPGTRLTVT.

This chain uses TRBV7-9 with TRBJ2-2; 8 nucleotides align to TRBD1. Germline-derived CDR1 and CDR2 are SEHNR and FQNEAQ (reference sequence). This CDR3 is built from 16 residues. V lost 5 bases and J lost 4; bases outside the gene matches: 9. This chain's CDR3 is CASSQRAGGVTGELFF. CDR3 sequence (DNA): TGTGCCAGCAGCCAGCGTGCAGGGGGCGTCACCGGGGAGCTGTTTTTT.

This chain links TRBV29-1 with TRBJ2-3, with D possibly matching TRBD2 (6 bases). Looked up from germline, CDR1 is SQVTM and CDR2 is ANQGSEA. V shed 6 bases and J shed 4 bases, with 17 bases lying between them. CDR3 length: 14 amino acids. For the CDR3, the DNA is TGCAGCGTCTCGCCGGGCGGGGTGGCAGATACGCAGTATTTT. Amino acids: CSVSPGGVADTQYF.

J is TRBJ2-5 and V is TRBV2, with a weak D call TRBD1 (6 bases). V shed 8 bases and J shed 1 base, with 8 bases lying between them. This CDR3 is 12 amino acids long. Germline V gene lookup returns CDR1 SNHLY and CDR2 FYNNEI. CDR3 residues: CASATGQETQYF. CDR3 DNA: TGTGCCAGCGCGACAGGCCAAGAGACCCAGTACTTC.

The V gene is TRBV29-1, the J gene TRBJ2-5; D is perhaps TRBD1 (7 bases). The CDR3 spans 13 residues. V lost 2 bases, J lost 6 bases, and 13 bases lay in between. CDR1 SQVTM and CDR2 ANQGSEA come from the germline V gene. DNA for the CDR3: TGCAGCGTTGAACCCAGGGGGGTCAAGACCCAGTACTTC. Protein sequence: CSVEPRGVKTQYF.

The chain employs TRBV4-3 and TRBJ1-2; D gene uncertain. CDR3 length: 13 residues. Germline CDR1 is LGHNA and CDR2 is YSLEER. Trimming pared 5 bases from V and 1 base from J, leaving 8 bases between. This chain's CDR3 is CASSSTVNYGYTF. The CDR3 coding sequence is TGCGCCAGCAGCAGCACTGTTAACTATGGCTACACCTTC.

The gene calls are TRBV19 and TRBJ1-5; a weak D match, TRBD1 (5 bases). The germline gives CDR1 LNHDA, CDR2 SQIVND (reference sequence). This CDR3 has 14 residues. Trimming removed 0 bases from V and 4 bases from J, with 7 bases in between. CDR3 coding DNA: TGTGCCAGTAGTATAGAAAGGGGTAATCAGCCCCAGCATTTT. As protein: CASSIERGNQPQHF.

The V gene is TRBV5-5, the J gene TRBJ2-3, with D perhaps matching TRBD2 (7 bases). The germline CDR1 and CDR2 sequences are SGHKS and YYEKEE (reference sequence). The CDR3 consists of 15 residues. V was shortened by 4 bases and J by 2 bases, with 14 bases between the two germline ends. DNA of the CDR3: TGTGCCAGCAGCGGGGGGGTGGGGGCCACAGATACGCAGTATTTT. Translated: CASSGGVGATDTQYF.

The gene calls are TRBV28 and TRBJ2-7; D uncertain. Germline V gives CDR1 MDHEN, CDR2 SYDVKM. Between the trimmed V and J ends, which lost 8 bases and 2 bases, there was a span of 10 bases. The CDR3 spans 12 residues. The CDR3 is CASLSDTYEQYF. CDR3 DNA: TGTGCCAGCCTCAGCGATACCTACGAGCAGTACTTC.

V is TRBV4-1 and J is TRBJ1-5; 7 bases are a match to TRBD1. V dropped 3 bases and J dropped 0; count of bases not matched to a gene: 5. The CDR3 runs 16 residues. From germline, CDR1 is MGHRA and CDR2 YSYEKL. CDR3: CASSHPQGSSNQPQHF. CDR3 bases: TGCGCCAGCAGCCACCCACAGGGGAGTAGCAATCAGCCCCAGCATTTT.

This clone was observed once. The V gene is TRBV7-2, the J gene TRBJ1-6; TRBD1 aligns across 7 bases. The CDR3 contains 15 residues. The junction had 4 bases not matched to a gene; V was cut back by 1 base and J by 7 bases. Germline lookup yields CDR1 SGHTA and CDR2 FQGNSA. The CDR3 DNA sequence: TGTGCCAGCAGCTTAGGGGGACAGACGAATTCACCCCTCCACTTT. Its protein product is CASSLGGQTNSPLHF.

This chain uses TRBV28 with TRBJ1-6; 9 nucleotides align to TRBD1. The CDR3 loop spans 13 amino acids. Germline V gene data show CDR1 as MDHEN and CDR2 as SYDVKM. With V trimmed by 7 bases and J by 11 bases, 6 bases remained unmatched. CDR3 sequence (DNA): TGTGCCAGCAACACGGGACAGGGTCCACCCCTCCACTTT. Protein sequence: CASNTGQGPPLHF. The full variable domain, in which reference TRBV28 and TRBJ1-6 provide the parts outside the CDR3, is DVKVTQSSRYLVKRTGEKVFLECVQDMDHENMFWYRQDPGLGLRLIYFSYDVKMKEKGDIPEGYSVSREKKERFSLILESASTNQTSMYLCASNTGQGPPLHFGNGTRLTVT.

In this sample, this clone turned up once. This chain connects TRBV10-3 to TRBJ1-3; TRBD1 matches 9 bases. V trimming: 4 bases; J trimming: 2 bases; junction bases outside the gene matches: 3. Germline CDR1 is ENHRY and CDR2 is SYGVKD. The CDR3 has 15 amino acids. DNA of the CDR3: TGTGCCATCAGTGGGACAGGGGATCCTGGAAACACCATATATTTT. This codes for CAISGTGDPGNTIYF.

This sequence joins TRBV29-1 and TRBJ2-3; 10 bases map to TRBD2. CDR3 length: 14 amino acids. Germline CDR1 is SQVTM and CDR2 is ANQGSEA. V shed 5 bases, J shed 1 base, and the junction held 3 bases outside the gene matches. As DNA, the CDR3 is TGCAGCGTTAAAGGGACTAGCGGCACAGATACGCAGTATTTT. As protein: CSVKGTSGTDTQYF.

This clone is a singleton in its sample. The chain combines TRBV28 with TRBJ2-3; D not certain. The CDR3 is made up of 11 amino acids. CDR1 MDHEN and CDR2 SYDVKM come from the germline V gene. V was cut by 1 base and J by 6 bases, with 2 bases left in between. DNA for the CDR3: TGTGCCAGCAGTTTATCGGATACGCAGTATTTT. Amino acid sequence: CASSLSDTQYF.